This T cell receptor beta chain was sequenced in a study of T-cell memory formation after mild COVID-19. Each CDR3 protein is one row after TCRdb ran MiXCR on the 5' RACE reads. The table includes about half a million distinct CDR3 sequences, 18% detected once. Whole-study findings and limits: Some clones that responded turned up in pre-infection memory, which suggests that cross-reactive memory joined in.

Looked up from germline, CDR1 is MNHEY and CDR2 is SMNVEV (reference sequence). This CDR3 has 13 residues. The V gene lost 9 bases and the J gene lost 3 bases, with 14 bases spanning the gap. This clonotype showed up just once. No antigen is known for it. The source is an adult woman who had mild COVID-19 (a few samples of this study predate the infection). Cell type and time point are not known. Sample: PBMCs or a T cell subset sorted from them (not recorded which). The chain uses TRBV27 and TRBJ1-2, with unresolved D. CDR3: CASRPGGDYGYTF. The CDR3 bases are TGTGCCAGTAGACCGGGCGGGGACTATGGCTACACCTTC.